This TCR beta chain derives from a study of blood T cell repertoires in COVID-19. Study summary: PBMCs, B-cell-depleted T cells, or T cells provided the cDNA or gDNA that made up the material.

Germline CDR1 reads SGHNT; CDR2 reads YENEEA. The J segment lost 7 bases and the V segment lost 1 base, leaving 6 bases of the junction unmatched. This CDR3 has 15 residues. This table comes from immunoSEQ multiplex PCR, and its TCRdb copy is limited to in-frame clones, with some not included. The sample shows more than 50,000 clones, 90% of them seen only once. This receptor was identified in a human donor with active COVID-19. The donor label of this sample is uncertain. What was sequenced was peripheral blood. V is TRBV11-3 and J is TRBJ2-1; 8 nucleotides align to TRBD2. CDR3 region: CASSLAGTRGNEQFF. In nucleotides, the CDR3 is TGTGCCAGCAGCTTAGCTGGGACTAGGGGAAATGAGCAGTTCTTC.